This T cell receptor beta chain comes out of a study of OX40 agonist ivuxolimab in advanced cancers. Study-wide context: From 23 to 79 years was the age range, with a mean of approximately 58 years, and about 83% were male. Of the patients, three showed partial responses, one with hepatocellular carcinoma and two with cutaneous melanoma.

CDR1 and CDR2 (germline): KGHSH, LQKENI. The CDR3 has 16 amino acids. V lost 2 bases to trimming and J lost 3 bases; unmatched junction nucleotides: 6. Study outcomes and limitations: Relative to CD4+, CD8+ T cells held more expanded clones on average. At 0.1 to 3.0 mg/kg and by week 6, clonal expansion occurred in CD4+ and CD8+ blood T cells.

With regard to this clone: Its target is unknown.

Profiling relied on immunoSEQ multiplex PCR, and the TCRdb table lists in-frame clones only, not all of them. The sample contains over 60,000 clones, approximately 90% of which appear only once. This chain uses TRBV18 with TRBJ1-5; TRBD1 matches 8 bases. The input for sequencing was CD4+ or CD8+ T cells sorted from blood, taken in a trial of the OX40 agonist ivuxolimab. The origin of this receptor is an adult with an advanced solid tumor such as melanoma, head and neck, liver or kidney cancer. The CDR3 DNA sequence: TGTGCCAGCTCACCAGAAGGACAGGGCTTCAATCAGCCCCAGCATTTT. Translating it yields CASSPEGQGFNQPQHF.